The sequence of this T cell receptor (beta chain) was determined in a study of shared clonotypes between healthy human individuals. This was a deep-level run. Clones were sequenced by immunoSEQ multiplex PCR, and TCRdb holds only the in-frame ones, with some missing. The sample includes roughly 2.2 million clones, roughly 90% of them seen just once. Remarks on this clone: Antigen unknown.

Donors comprised only Caucasian adults living in Nashville, Tennessee. Overall study findings and caveats: Clonotypes shared by all four sorted-subset donors had higher generation probabilities than non-shared clonotypes. Some naive CD4 clonotypes, 4% to 6%, turned up in common across a handful of donors.

Material: naive CD4+ T cells from PBMCs. Subset denoted: CD45RA+ positively selected. This TCR came from a man between 18 and 29 years old in good health. Some clones in this sample may be carry-over from other donors' samples.

The CDR3 sequence: CASSLKPTGRNEQYF. The CDR3 coding sequence is TGTGCCAGCAGTCTTAAACCCACAGGGAGGAACGAGCAGTACTTC. J is TRBJ2-7 and V is TRBV27, with D possibly being TRBD1 or TRBD2 (6 bases each). Trimming shortened V by 5 bases and J by 5 bases, and 19 bases separated the two germline ends. Germline loops: CDR1 MNHEY, CDR2 SMNVEV (reference sequence). The CDR3 is 15 residues long.